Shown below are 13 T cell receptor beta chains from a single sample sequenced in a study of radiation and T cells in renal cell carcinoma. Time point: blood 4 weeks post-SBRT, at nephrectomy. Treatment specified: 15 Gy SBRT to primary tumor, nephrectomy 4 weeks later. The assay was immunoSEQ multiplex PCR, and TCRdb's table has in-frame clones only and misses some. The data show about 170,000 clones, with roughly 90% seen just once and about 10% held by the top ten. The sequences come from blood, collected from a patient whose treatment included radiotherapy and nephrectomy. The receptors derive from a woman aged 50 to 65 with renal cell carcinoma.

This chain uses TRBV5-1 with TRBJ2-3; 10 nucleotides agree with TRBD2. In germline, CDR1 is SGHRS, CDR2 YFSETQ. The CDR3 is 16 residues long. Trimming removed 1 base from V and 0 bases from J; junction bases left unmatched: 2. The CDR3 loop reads CASSLTSGTSTDTQYF. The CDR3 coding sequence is TGCGCCAGCAGCTTGACTAGCGGGACTAGCACAGATACGCAGTATTTT.

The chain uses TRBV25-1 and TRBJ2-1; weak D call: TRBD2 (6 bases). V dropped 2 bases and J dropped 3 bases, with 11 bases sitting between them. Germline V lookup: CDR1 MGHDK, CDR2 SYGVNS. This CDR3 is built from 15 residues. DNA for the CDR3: TGTGCCAGCAGTGAAGGCGGGGTTTACTACAATGAGCAGTTCTTC. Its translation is CASSEGGVYYNEQFF.

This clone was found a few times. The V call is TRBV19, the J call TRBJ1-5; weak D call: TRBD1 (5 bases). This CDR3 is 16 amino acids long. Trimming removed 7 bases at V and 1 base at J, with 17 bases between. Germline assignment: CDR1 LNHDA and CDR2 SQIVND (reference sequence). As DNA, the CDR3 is TGTGCCAGTAACAAATTGGGGGGAGACAGCAATCAGCCCCAGCATTTT. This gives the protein CASNKLGGDSNQPQHF.

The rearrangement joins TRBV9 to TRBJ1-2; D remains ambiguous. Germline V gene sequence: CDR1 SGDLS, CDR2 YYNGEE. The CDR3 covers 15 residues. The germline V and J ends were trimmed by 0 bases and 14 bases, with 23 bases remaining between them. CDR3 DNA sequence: TGTGCCAGCAGCGTAGGAGCAACAGCCTTGGATAGGGATACCTTC. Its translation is CASSVGATALDRDTF.

This chain's CDR3 is CASSSLAGELETQYF. CDR3 bases: TGCGCCAGCAGCTCCCTAGCGGGGGAGCTGGAGACCCAGTACTTC. The genes are TRBV5-1 and TRBJ2-5; 10 bases align to TRBD2. Germline V CDR1 and CDR2: SGHRS, YFSETQ. The length of the CDR3 is 15 residues. After removal of 3 bases from V and 5 bases from J, the junction contained 7 bases not matched to a gene. Full variable domain (outside the CDR3, taken from reference TRBV5-1 and TRBJ2-5): KAGVTQTPRYLIKTRGQQVTLSCSPISGHRSVSWYQQTPGQGLQFLFEYFSETQRNKGNFPGRFSGRQFSNSRSEMNVSTLELGDSALYLCASSSLAGELETQYFGPGTRLLVL.

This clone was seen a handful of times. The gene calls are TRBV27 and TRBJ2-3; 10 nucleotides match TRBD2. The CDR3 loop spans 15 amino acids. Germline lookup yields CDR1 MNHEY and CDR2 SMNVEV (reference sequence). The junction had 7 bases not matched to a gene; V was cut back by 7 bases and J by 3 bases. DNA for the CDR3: TGTGCCAGCATACGGAGGGGACTAGCGACAGATACGCAGTATTTT. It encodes CASIRRGLATDTQYF.

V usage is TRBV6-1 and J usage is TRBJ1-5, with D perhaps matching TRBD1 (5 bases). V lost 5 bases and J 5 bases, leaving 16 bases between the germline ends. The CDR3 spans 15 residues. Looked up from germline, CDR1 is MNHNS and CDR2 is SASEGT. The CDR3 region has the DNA TGTGCCAGCAGTTTTATCGGGACGGAAGATCAGCCCCAGCATTTT. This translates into CASSFIGTEDQPQHF.

The DNA of the CDR3 is TGTGCCAGCAGTGGGGGGGACAGCTTTAACTATGGCTACACCTTC. This translates into CASSGGDSFNYGYTF. V and J are TRBV6-5 and TRBJ1-2; 7 positions match TRBD1. V shed 5 bases and J 1 base; nucleotides not matched to a gene: 7. This CDR3 contains 15 residues. CDR1 is MNHEY, CDR2 SVGAGI, per germline.

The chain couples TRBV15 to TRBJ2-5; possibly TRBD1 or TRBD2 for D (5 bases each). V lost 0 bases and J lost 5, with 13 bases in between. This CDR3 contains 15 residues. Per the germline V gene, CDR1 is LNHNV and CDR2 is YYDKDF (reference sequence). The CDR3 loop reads CATSRDRGAFETQYF. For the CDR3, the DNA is TGTGCCACCAGCAGAGATAGAGGGGCGTTCGAGACCCAGTACTTC.

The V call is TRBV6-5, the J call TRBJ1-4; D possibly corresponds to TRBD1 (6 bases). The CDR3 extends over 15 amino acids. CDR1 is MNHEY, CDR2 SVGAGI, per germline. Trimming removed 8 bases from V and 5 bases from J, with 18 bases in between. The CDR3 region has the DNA TGTGCCAGCTGTATGGACAGTTCGGCGAATGAAAAACTGTTTTTT. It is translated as CASCMDSSANEKLFF.

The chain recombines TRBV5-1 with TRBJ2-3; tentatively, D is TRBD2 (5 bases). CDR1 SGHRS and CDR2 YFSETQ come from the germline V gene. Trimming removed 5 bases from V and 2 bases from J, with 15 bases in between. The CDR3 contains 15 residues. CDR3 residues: CASRRRDSLTDTQYF. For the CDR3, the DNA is TGCGCCAGCAGGCGCCGGGATTCGCTCACAGATACGCAGTATTTT.

DNA for the CDR3: TGTGCCAGCAGGTCCAGGGGCGTTTTATCCTACGAGCAGTACTTC. It translates to CASRSRGVLSYEQYF. The V and J genes are TRBV6-5 and TRBJ2-7, with TRBD1 as a possible D gene (6 bases). V was trimmed by 6 bases and J by 1 base, leaving 16 bases between them. This CDR3 is 15 amino acids long. The germline V gene has CDR1 MNHEY and CDR2 SVGAGI.

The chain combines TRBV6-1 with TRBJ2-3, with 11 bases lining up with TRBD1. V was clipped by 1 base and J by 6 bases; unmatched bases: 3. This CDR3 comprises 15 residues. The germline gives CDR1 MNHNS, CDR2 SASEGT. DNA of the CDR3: TGTGCCAGCAGTGAAGGGACAGGGGGCAGGGATACGCAGTATTTT. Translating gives CASSEGTGGRDTQYF.